This entry lists 10 T cell receptor beta chains sequenced from one sample in a study of technical replicates of blood from a few donors. Profiling relied on immunoSEQ multiplex PCR, and the TCRdb table lists in-frame clones only, not all of them. The repertoire holds 70,000 to 90,000 clones, with approximately 90% as singletons. The sequencing sample was made of T cells isolated from PBMCs. The receptor source for this set is a human donor in good health.

This rearrangement joins TRBV7-9 to TRBJ2-7, with D maybe TRBD1 (5 bases). The CDR3 has 13 residues. The V and J ends lost 1 base and 2 bases respectively, with 6 bases between them. Germline V gene lookup returns CDR1 SEHNR and CDR2 FQNEAQ (reference sequence). CDR3 protein: CASSLGRAYEQYF. Here the CDR3 DNA reads TGTGCCAGCAGCTTAGGCAGGGCCTACGAGCAGTACTTC. The entire variable domain, with the rest obtained from reference TRBV7-9 and TRBJ2-7, is as follows: DTGVSQNPRHKITKRGQNVTFRCDPISEHNRLYWYRQTLGQGPEFLTYFQNEAQLEKSRLLSDRFSAERPKGSFSTLEIQRTEQGDSAMYLCASSLGRAYEQYFGPGTRLTVT.

The rearrangement uses TRBV5-1 and TRBJ2-1; 11 nucleotides agree with TRBD1. This CDR3 has 15 residues. Germline V lookup: CDR1 SGHRS, CDR2 YFSETQ. V lost 7 bases to trimming and J lost 8 bases; unmatched junction nucleotides: 11. The CDR3 sequence is CASRTGGKLADEQFF. CDR3 nucleotide sequence: TGCGCCAGCCGGACAGGGGGCAAGTTGGCGGATGAGCAGTTCTTC. Supplemented by reference TRBV5-1 and TRBJ2-1, the full variable domain reads KAGVTQTPRYLIKTRGQQVTLSCSPISGHRSVSWYQQTPGQGLQFLFEYFSETQRNKGNFPGRFSGRQFSNSRSEMNVSTLELGDSALYLCASRTGGKLADEQFFGPGTRLTVL.

The J gene is TRBJ2-7, the V gene TRBV11-2; no definite D call. The CDR3 consists of 13 residues. Germline CDR1 and CDR2: SGHAT and FQNNGV. V lost 2 bases to trimming and J lost 4 bases, with 9 bases between them. The DNA of the CDR3 is TGTGCCAGCAGCTTACTGAGCCCTTACGAGCAGTACTTC. This sequence encodes CASSLLSPYEQYF.

The V call is TRBV5-1, the J call TRBJ1-2; D ambiguous. Germline V gives CDR1 SGHRS, CDR2 YFSETQ. This CDR3 contains 14 residues. V was shortened by 0 bases and J by 5 bases, with 11 bases between the two germline ends. The CDR3 coding sequence is TGCGCCAGCAGCTTGGATGCGGCGGAATATGGCTACACCTTC. Translation: CASSLDAAEYGYTF.

The chain recombines TRBV5-1 with TRBJ2-7; 12 positions match TRBD2. Germline V lookup: CDR1 SGHRS, CDR2 YFSETQ. This CDR3 has 18 amino acids. V lost 1 base and J lost 0; bases outside the gene matches: 8. The CDR3 region is CASSLPELAGGFSYEQYF. Here the CDR3 DNA reads TGCGCCAGCAGCTTGCCCGAACTAGCGGGGGGATTCTCCTACGAGCAGTACTTC.

The rearrangement joins TRBV5-1 to TRBJ1-3, with 9 bases fitting TRBD1. With 4 bases clipped from V and 4 bases from J, the junction kept 12 bases outside the gene matches. Germline V gives CDR1 SGHRS, CDR2 YFSETQ. This CDR3 has 17 amino acids. This CDR3 reads CASSPSRDRVSGNTIYF. The DNA of the CDR3 is TGCGCCAGCAGCCCGTCCCGGGACAGGGTCTCAGGAAACACCATATATTTT.

J is TRBJ1-2 and V is TRBV7-9, with D tentatively TRBD1 (6 bases). The CDR3 totals 13 residues. Trimming left V 3 bases short and J 5 bases short, with 10 bases between. Per germline, CDR1 SEHNR and CDR2 FQNEAQ (reference sequence). CDR3 nucleotides: TGTGCCAGCAGCTTCCTCGGACAGTATGGCTACACCTTC. Translation: CASSFLGQYGYTF.

This clone has just one count. This rearrangement joins TRBV5-1 to TRBJ2-6; D is uncertain. Germline CDR1 reads SGHRS; CDR2 reads YFSETQ. Trimming removed 0 bases from V and 4 bases from J, with 8 bases in between. CDR3 length equals 15 residues. The CDR3 spells CASSLGLPGANVLTF. CDR3 DNA sequence: TGCGCCAGCAGCTTGGGGCTCCCCGGGGCCAACGTCCTGACTTTC.

The chain is built from TRBV28 and TRBJ2-1, with D tentatively TRBD1 (6 bases). Germline assignment: CDR1 MDHEN and CDR2 SYDVKM. Trimming shortened V by 6 bases and J by 4 bases, and 7 bases separated the two germline ends. This CDR3 contains 12 residues. DNA for the CDR3: TGTGCCAGCAGACAGGGTTACAATGAGCAGTTCTTC. This codes for CASRQGYNEQFF.

V and J are TRBV7-2 and TRBJ2-1, with 13 bases fitting TRBD2. This CDR3 region has 17 residues. After removal of 5 bases from V and 0 bases from J, the junction contained 4 bases not matched to a gene. Germline CDR1 SGHTA, CDR2 FQGNSA. The CDR3 DNA is TGTGCCAGCAGCCAGGGGACTAGCGGGACCTCCTACAATGAGCAGTTCTTC. Translating it yields CASSQGTSGTSYNEQFF.